This T cell receptor beta chain was retrieved from a study of cytomegalovirus exposure and HLA in healthy donors. Per the germline V gene, CDR1 is MGHRA and CDR2 is YSYEKL. The CDR3 is 15 residues long. The ends were cut back, 1 base at V and 3 bases at J, with 10 bases in the middle. The PCR employed 60 Vbeta primers together with 13 Jbeta primers. Libraries were prepared by immunoSEQ multiplex PCR; TCRdb keeps only in-frame clonotypes and omits some of them. The sample has some 150,000 clones; 55% to 80% are singletons. This clone was counted only a few times. The chain uses TRBV4-1 and TRBJ1-3, with unresolved D. Sequenced input: PBMCs. This TCR derives from a human donor in good health. The DNA for the CDR3 is TGCGCCAGCAGCCAAGGTCCGGGAATTGGAAACACCATATATTTT. Its translation: CASSQGPGIGNTIYF.